This is a list of T cell receptor beta chains from one sample in a study of shared clonotypes between healthy human individuals. TCRdb keeps only in-frame clones here, not all; method: immunoSEQ multiplex PCR. The sample includes a few hundred thousand clones, more than 70% seen only once; the top ten take about 12%. Input material: PBMCs. These receptors originate from a woman aged 40 to 49 in good health. Some clones in this sample may be carry-over from other donors' samples. The CDR3 runs from the conserved cysteine through the conserved F or W. The D gene is left open where the match is weak. Some rows mark clone size as missing; the rest say once, few, many or name a class of expanded clone.

d_gene: NA
abundance: NA
len: 16
v_gene: TRBV29-1
j_gene: TRBJ2-6
CDR3aa: CSVEKALTSGANVLTF
CDR3nt: TGCAGCGTTGAAAAGGCCTTAACCTCTGGGGCCAACGTCCTGACTTTC

d_gene: NA
abundance: NA
len: 14
v_gene: TRBV18
j_gene: TRBJ2-3
CDR3aa: CASSPGDAADTQYF
CDR3nt: TGTGCCAGCTCACCCGGGGACGCGGCAGATACGCAGTATTTT

d_gene: NA
abundance: few
len: 15
v_gene: TRBV5-1
j_gene: TRBJ2-3
CDR3aa: CASSLEGTRTDTQYF
CDR3nt: TGCGCCAGCAGCTTGGAAGGTACCCGCACAGATACGCAGTATTTT

d_gene: NA
abundance: many
len: 13
v_gene: TRBV9
j_gene: TRBJ1-1
CDR3aa: CASSGLDVTEAFF
CDR3nt: TGTGCCAGCAGCGGACTAGACGTAACTGAAGCTTTCTTT

d_gene: NA
abundance: few
len: 15
v_gene: TRBV19
j_gene: TRBJ1-4
CDR3aa: CASSITGITNEKLFF
CDR3nt: TGTGCCAGTAGTATTACAGGGATTACTAATGAAAAACTGTTTTTT

d_gene: NA
abundance: NA
len: 13
v_gene: TRBV6-4
j_gene: TRBJ2-7
CDR3aa: CASSDTPEGEQYF
CDR3nt: TGTGCCAGCAGTGACACCCCGGAGGGCGAGCAGTACTTC

d_gene: NA
abundance: NA
len: 13
v_gene: TRBV27
j_gene: TRBJ1-5
CDR3aa: CASSFGGAQPQHF
CDR3nt: TGTGCCAGCAGTTTTGGGGGGGCTCAGCCCCAGCATTTT

d_gene: TRBD1
abundance: NA
len: 13
v_gene: TRBV29-1
j_gene: TRBJ1-2
CDR3aa: CSVAPDRAYGYTF
CDR3nt: TGCAGCGTTGCCCCAGACAGGGCCTATGGCTACACCTTC

d_gene: NA
abundance: NA
len: 16
v_gene: TRBV10-3
j_gene: TRBJ1-4
CDR3aa: CAISEFTGSGEEKLFF
CDR3nt: TGTGCCATCAGTGAGTTTACAGGGTCGGGAGAGGAAAAACTGTTTTTT

d_gene: NA
abundance: NA
len: 13
v_gene: TRBV6-4
j_gene: TRBJ1-5
CDR3aa: CASSEGSNQPQHF
CDR3nt: TGTGCCAGCAGTGAGGGTAGCAATCAGCCCCAGCATTTT

d_gene: TRBD1
abundance: once
len: 12
v_gene: TRBV13
j_gene: TRBJ2-7
CDR3aa: CASSLAGGEQYF
CDR3nt: TGTGCCAGCAGCTTGGCAGGGGGCGAGCAGTACTTC

d_gene: NA
abundance: NA
len: 12
v_gene: TRBV29-1
j_gene: TRBJ2-5
CDR3aa: CSVESGFGTQYF
CDR3nt: TGCAGCGTTGAATCAGGGTTTGGGACCCAGTACTTC

d_gene: NA
abundance: few
len: 15
v_gene: TRBV5-5
j_gene: TRBJ2-7
CDR3aa: CASRPDRYITYEQYF
CDR3nt: TGTGCCAGCAGACCAGACAGGTATATTACCTACGAGCAGTACTTC

d_gene: NA
abundance: NA
len: 17
v_gene: TRBV4-2
j_gene: TRBJ2-5
CDR3aa: CASSQDWGLAAEETQYF
CDR3nt: TGTGCCAGCAGCCAAGATTGGGGGCTAGCGGCGGAAGAGACCCAGTACTTC

d_gene: NA
abundance: NA
len: 15
v_gene: TRBV28
j_gene: TRBJ1-1
CDR3aa: CASRSRQGWVAEAFF
CDR3nt: TGTGCCAGCAGAAGCAGGCAGGGTTGGGTCGCTGAAGCTTTCTTT

d_gene: NA
abundance: few
len: 20
v_gene: TRBV27
j_gene: TRBJ2-7
CDR3aa: CASSPTYDRSPSSQDYEQYF
CDR3nt: TGTGCCAGCAGTCCAACCTACGACAGGAGTCCTTCCTCTCAAGACTACGAGCAGTACTTC

d_gene: TRBD1
abundance: NA
len: 15
v_gene: TRBV28
j_gene: TRBJ2-1
CDR3aa: CASRTPGTGVNEQFF
CDR3nt: TGTGCCAGCAGGACTCCCGGGACAGGGGTGAATGAGCAGTTCTTC

d_gene: TRBD1
abundance: NA
len: 15
v_gene: TRBV11-2
j_gene: TRBJ1-1
CDR3aa: CASSLLDRGNTEAFF
CDR3nt: TGTGCCAGCAGCCTATTGGACAGGGGTAACACTGAAGCTTTCTTT

d_gene: TRBD1
abundance: NA
len: 17
v_gene: TRBV27
j_gene: TRBJ1-2
CDR3aa: CASSPSRDRVIGYGYTF
CDR3nt: TGTGCCAGCAGCCCGTCCCGGGACAGGGTTATTGGCTATGGCTACACCTTC

d_gene: NA
abundance: NA
len: 12
v_gene: TRBV19
j_gene: TRBJ2-7
CDR3aa: CARSLEGYEQYF
CDR3nt: TGTGCCAGGTCATTGGAGGGCTACGAGCAGTACTTC

d_gene: NA
abundance: many
len: 14
v_gene: TRBV7-9
j_gene: TRBJ1-4
CDR3aa: CASSPSGRPEKLFF
CDR3nt: TGTGCCAGCAGCCCCTCGGGCAGGCCTGAAAAACTGTTTTTT

d_gene: NA
abundance: many
len: 16
v_gene: TRBV7-9
j_gene: TRBJ2-1
CDR3aa: CASSAWGGVSYNEQFF
CDR3nt: TGTGCCAGCAGCGCCTGGGGGGGCGTCTCCTACAATGAGCAGTTCTTC

d_gene: NA
abundance: NA
len: 15
v_gene: TRBV7-2
j_gene: TRBJ2-7
CDR3aa: CASTRSAWGSYEQYF
CDR3nt: TGTGCCAGCACGCGTAGCGCTTGGGGCTCCTACGAGCAGTACTTC

d_gene: TRBD1
abundance: NA
len: 14
v_gene: TRBV6-4
j_gene: TRBJ1-1
CDR3aa: CASSSTGTGIVAFF
CDR3nt: TGTGCCAGCAGTTCCACCGGGACAGGCATTGTGGCTTTCTTT

d_gene: NA
abundance: few
len: 16
v_gene: TRBV30
j_gene: TRBJ1-3
CDR3aa: CAWSATWKASGNTIYF
CDR3nt: TGTGCCTGGAGTGCCACTTGGAAGGCGTCTGGAAACACCATATATTTT

d_gene: TRBD1
abundance: few
len: 14
v_gene: TRBV29-1
j_gene: TRBJ1-2
CDR3aa: CSVEGQGARSGYTF
CDR3nt: TGCAGCGTTGAAGGGCAGGGGGCGCGGAGTGGCTACACCTTC

d_gene: NA
abundance: NA
len: 12
v_gene: TRBV29-1
j_gene: TRBJ1-5
CDR3aa: CSVGVGDQPQHF
CDR3nt: TGCAGCGTTGGGGTCGGAGATCAGCCCCAGCATTTT

d_gene: NA
abundance: NA
len: 14
v_gene: TRBV9
j_gene: TRBJ2-1
CDR3aa: CASSVEVAYNEQFF
CDR3nt: TGTGCCAGCAGCGTAGAGGTGGCCTACAATGAGCAGTTCTTC

d_gene: NA
abundance: NA
len: 13
v_gene: TRBV18
j_gene: TRBJ2-7
CDR3aa: CASSQSARLEQYF
CDR3nt: TGTGCCAGCTCGCAGTCCGCGAGGCTCGAGCAGTACTTC

d_gene: TRBD2
abundance: few
len: 15
v_gene: TRBV4-2
j_gene: TRBJ2-1
CDR3aa: CASSQSPGTSHEQFF
CDR3nt: TGTGCCAGCAGCCAATCCCCCGGGACTAGCCATGAGCAGTTCTTC

d_gene: NA
abundance: many
len: 16
v_gene: TRBV15
j_gene: TRBJ1-2
CDR3aa: CATSREGVTTNYGYTF
CDR3nt: TGTGCCACCAGCAGAGAAGGGGTGACAACTAACTATGGCTACACCTTC

d_gene: NA
abundance: few
len: 15
v_gene: TRBV5-6
j_gene: TRBJ1-3
CDR3aa: CASSGRDTSGNTIYF
CDR3nt: TGTGCCAGCAGCGGACGGGACACCTCTGGAAACACCATATATTTT

d_gene: NA
abundance: NA
len: 16
v_gene: TRBV18
j_gene: TRBJ1-2
CDR3aa: CASSPQRNRDYYGYTF
CDR3nt: TGTGCCAGCTCACCCCAAAGGAACAGGGATTACTATGGCTACACCTTC

d_gene: NA
abundance: NA
len: 14
v_gene: TRBV4-1
j_gene: TRBJ2-7
CDR3aa: CASSQGVATYEQYF
CDR3nt: TGCGCCAGCAGCCAAGGTGTCGCTACCTACGAGCAGTACTTC

d_gene: NA
abundance: few
len: 13
v_gene: TRBV5-1
j_gene: TRBJ1-1
CDR3aa: CASSLEMNTEAFF
CDR3nt: TGCGCCAGCAGCTTGGAAATGAACACTGAAGCTTTCTTT

d_gene: TRBD1
abundance: NA
len: 14
v_gene: TRBV13
j_gene: TRBJ2-7
CDR3aa: CASSLTGSLGEQYF
CDR3nt: TGTGCCAGCAGCTTGACAGGGAGCCTGGGAGAGCAGTACTTC

d_gene: NA
abundance: NA
len: 15
v_gene: TRBV18
j_gene: TRBJ1-2
CDR3aa: CASSPSGRDNYGYTF
CDR3nt: TGTGCCAGCTCACCCTCGGGCAGGGACAACTATGGCTACACCTTC

d_gene: TRBD1
abundance: NA
len: 14
v_gene: TRBV7-2
j_gene: TRBJ2-5
CDR3aa: CASSLRQGAETQYF
CDR3nt: TGTGCCAGCAGCTTACGGCAGGGGGCGGAGACCCAGTACTTC

d_gene: NA
abundance: NA
len: 13
v_gene: TRBV2
j_gene: TRBJ2-2
CDR3aa: CASIPDGTGELFF
CDR3nt: TGTGCCAGCATCCCGGACGGGACCGGGGAGCTGTTTTTT

d_gene: TRBD1
abundance: NA
len: 16
v_gene: TRBV7-8
j_gene: TRBJ2-5
CDR3aa: CASSLEGRGGGETQYF
CDR3nt: TGTGCCAGCAGCTTAGAAGGGAGAGGGGGCGGAGAGACCCAGTACTTC

d_gene: NA
abundance: NA
len: 18
v_gene: TRBV6-1
j_gene: TRBJ1-1
CDR3aa: CASSESTGVTYRKHEAFF
CDR3nt: TGTGCCAGCAGTGAATCTACTGGGGTCACCTATAGGAAACATGAAGCTTTCTTT

d_gene: NA
abundance: NA
len: 12
v_gene: TRBV7-9
j_gene: TRBJ2-7
CDR3aa: CASSSQGYEQYF
CDR3nt: TGTGCCAGCAGCTCACAGGGATACGAGCAGTACTTC

d_gene: TRBD1
abundance: once
len: 15
v_gene: TRBV27
j_gene: TRBJ2-5
CDR3aa: CASSSPTGGLETQYF
CDR3nt: TGTGCCAGCAGTTCCCCGACAGGGGGCTTGGAGACCCAGTACTTC

d_gene: NA
abundance: few
len: 14
v_gene: TRBV7-9
j_gene: TRBJ2-7
CDR3aa: CASSSEGRPHEQYF
CDR3nt: TGTGCCAGCAGCTCGGAGGGACGGCCCCACGAGCAGTACTTC

d_gene: NA
abundance: NA
len: 14
v_gene: TRBV5-6
j_gene: TRBJ2-7
CDR3aa: CASSLAVPTYEQYF
CDR3nt: TGTGCCAGCAGCTTGGCCGTCCCTACCTACGAGCAGTACTTC

d_gene: TRBD1
abundance: few
len: 13
v_gene: TRBV29-1
j_gene: TRBJ1-2
CDR3aa: CSAEGTGGEGYTF
CDR3nt: TGCAGCGCCGAGGGGACAGGGGGCGAGGGCTACACCTTC

d_gene: NA
abundance: NA
len: 15
v_gene: TRBV9
j_gene: TRBJ2-3
CDR3aa: CASSVDQGSADTQYF
CDR3nt: TGTGCCAGCAGCGTAGATCAGGGGAGCGCAGATACGCAGTATTTT

d_gene: TRBD2
abundance: NA
len: 14
v_gene: TRBV19
j_gene: TRBJ2-1
CDR3aa: CASTLTSPYNEQFF
CDR3nt: TGTGCCAGTACCCTGACTAGCCCCTACAATGAGCAGTTCTTC

d_gene: TRBD2
abundance: NA
len: 16
v_gene: TRBV11-2
j_gene: TRBJ2-3
CDR3aa: CASSLYSGRDTDTQYF
CDR3nt: TGTGCCAGCAGCTTATATAGCGGGAGGGACACAGATACGCAGTATTTT

d_gene: TRBD1
abundance: NA
len: 14
v_gene: TRBV7-9
j_gene: TRBJ1-1
CDR3aa: CASSLMGQYTEAFF
CDR3nt: TGTGCCAGCAGCTTAATGGGACAGTACACTGAAGCTTTCTTT

d_gene: NA
abundance: NA
len: 15
v_gene: TRBV25-1
j_gene: TRBJ2-1
CDR3aa: CASSELSGQYNEQFF
CDR3nt: TGTGCCAGCAGTGAATTATCGGGCCAGTACAATGAGCAGTTCTTC